This note documents a single T cell receptor beta chain sequence. Its antigen is as yet unknown. Every sample had about 100,000 of its TCR templates assayed. Only in-frame clones appear in the TCRdb table, and some are missing; sequencing was by immunoSEQ multiplex PCR. This table has over 85,000 clones, roughly 97% appearing once. This specimen comes from a study of siplizumab effects on memory and regulatory T cells. Study outcomes and limitations: Major contributors to the alloresponse seemed to be naive T cells, which also appeared more diverse than memory cells. Siplizumab led to significantly less abundant alloreactive sequences that could be traced back to unstimulated CD4+ memory cells.

Germline values: CDR1 MDHEN, CDR2 SYDVKM. The ends were cut back, 3 bases at V and 5 bases at J, with 16 bases in the middle. The CDR3 is made up of 15 amino acids. The sample consisted of naive CD4+ T cells sorted from blood. The chain joins TRBV28 to TRBJ2-5; D is perhaps TRBD2 (7 bases). This clonotype was sampled from a human donor in good health. CDR3 sequence (DNA): TGTGCCAGCAGTTTGGCGGGGGCGCGTGGGGAGACCCAGTACTTC. Protein product: CASSLAGARGETQYF.